These 18 T cell receptor beta chains were all obtained from the same sample, sequenced in a study of patients and donors after allogeneic stem cell transplantation. Via MiXCR, TCRdb re-called the RT-PCR reads, giving one row per CDR3 protein. The profile shows 390,000 or so distinct CDR3 sequences, approximately 16% of them singletons. Sequencing was performed on blood, either unsorted or a sorted T cell fraction (not recorded which). The receptors stem from a human donor who was either an allogeneic HSCT recipient or a stem cell or donor lymphocyte infusion donor (not recorded which). It is not recorded whose cells these are; they may come from a transplant donor.

This clonotype was picked up a small number of times. The V gene is TRBV2, the J gene TRBJ2-5, with no clear D. Per germline, CDR1 SNHLY and CDR2 FYNNEI. V lost 7 bases and J 3 bases, leaving 9 bases between the germline ends. This CDR3 has 12 amino acids. CDR3 amino acids: CASIGSKETQYF. The CDR3, as DNA: TGTGCCAGCATCGGCAGCAAAGAGACCCAGTACTTC.

This clonotype appeared a few times. This chain connects TRBV15 to TRBJ1-4, with D tentatively TRBD1 (6 bases). The CDR3 runs to 16 residues. V shed 0 bases and J shed 8 bases, with 16 bases lying between them. Germline V lookup: CDR1 LNHNV, CDR2 YYDKDF (reference sequence). Here the CDR3 DNA reads TGTGCCACCAGCAGAGATCGTCTTCAGGGGAGGGAAAAACTGTTTTTT. Translating gives CATSRDRLQGREKLFF. Supplemented by reference TRBV15 and TRBJ1-4, the full variable domain reads DAMVIQNPRYQVTQFGKPVTLSCSQTLNHNVMYWYQQKSSQAPKLLFHYYDKDFNNEADTPDNFQSRRPNTSFCFLDIRSPGLGDTAMYLCATSRDRLQGREKLFFGSGTQLSVL.

V usage is TRBV12-3 or TRBV12-4 and J usage is TRBJ2-7; TRBD1 aligns across 10 bases. This CDR3 contains 13 residues. Trimming removed 4 bases from V and 12 bases from J; junction bases left unmatched: 9. CDR3 sequence: CASSSTGQGSPYF. In DNA form, the CDR3 reads TGTGCCAGCAGTTCTACGGGACAGGGGTCTCCGTACTTC.

This clonotype was seen more than once but under ten times. The V gene is TRBV2, the J gene TRBJ1-1; D unclear. Trimming pared 2 bases from V and 0 bases from J, leaving 7 bases between. The CDR3 consists of 14 residues. Per germline, CDR1 SNHLY and CDR2 FYNNEI. DNA of the CDR3: TGTGCCAGCAGTGAATTGGTAATGAACACTGAAGCTTTCTTT. It codes for CASSELVMNTEAFF.

This clonotype showed up just a few times. The CDR3 is CASSSIEKLFF. CDR3 nucleotide sequence: TGTGCCAGCAGCTCGATTGAAAAACTGTTTTTT. This chain links TRBV7-9 with TRBJ1-4; no clear D gene. The CDR3 runs 11 residues. Trimming left V 4 bases short and J 7 bases short, with 4 bases between. The germline V gene has CDR1 SEHNR and CDR2 FQNEAQ (reference sequence).

The rearrangement links TRBV5-1 to TRBJ2-2; D is unresolved. The CDR3 is 17 residues long. The germline gives CDR1 SGHRS, CDR2 YFSETQ. The V end was cut by 4 bases, the J end by 5 bases, with 21 bases between. The CDR3 DNA sequence: TGCGCCAGCAGCCAAACCGTAGTGGTAACGACGACCGGGGAGCTGTTTTTT. This codes for CASSQTVVVTTTGELFF.

This clonotype was recorded many times. V usage is TRBV10-3 and J usage is TRBJ2-1; 9 nucleotides align to TRBD2. V lost 5 bases and J lost 4; bases outside the gene matches: 3. CDR3 length: 14 residues. The germline V gene encodes CDR1 ENHRY and CDR2 SYGVKD. CDR3 nucleotide sequence: TGTGCCATCAGTACGGGACTAGCTTACAATGAGCAGTTCTTC. The encoded protein is CAISTGLAYNEQFF.

The chain couples TRBV20-1 to TRBJ2-7; D tentatively fits TRBD1 or TRBD2 (5 bases each). Trimming took off 0 bases at V and 1 base at J, with 19 bases between the two ends. This CDR3 comprises 17 residues. Germline CDR1 is DFQATT and CDR2 is SNEGSKA (reference sequence). CDR3 DNA sequence: TGCAGTGCTAGAGATCGAGGCCTGGGGGAAGGGTCCTACGAGCAGTACTTC. It specifies CSARDRGLGEGSYEQYF.

This clonotype was recorded a few times. This sequence joins TRBV3-1 and TRBJ2-3; D is unresolved. The CDR3 covers 13 residues. V was pared by 4 bases and J by 6 bases, with 11 bases between. Germline CDR1 LGHDT, CDR2 YNNKEL (reference sequence). The CDR3 sequence is CASSLQKADTQYF. In DNA form, the CDR3 reads TGTGCCAGCAGCCTTCAAAAGGCGGATACGCAGTATTTT.

The chain has TRBV27 and TRBJ2-1; 12 bases fit TRBD1. The CDR3 has 14 residues. V dropped 3 bases and J dropped 8; count of bases not matched to a gene: 2. The germline gives CDR1 MNHEY, CDR2 SMNVEV (reference sequence). As DNA, the CDR3 is TGTGCCAGCAGTTTTGGGACAGGGGGCTATGAGCAGTTCTTC. It yields the protein CASSFGTGGYEQFF.

The table lists this clonotype with many counts. V usage is TRBV5-1 and J usage is TRBJ2-3, with 12 bases fitting TRBD2. This CDR3 contains 16 residues. Germline loops: CDR1 SGHRS, CDR2 YFSETQ. V was clipped by 3 bases and J by 3 bases; unmatched bases: 5. The CDR3 region has the DNA TGCGCCAGCAGCTCGACTAGCGGGAGTGGTACAGATACGCAGTATTTT. Protein sequence: CASSSTSGSGTDTQYF.

The chain has TRBV12-3 or TRBV12-4 and TRBJ2-5, with D tentatively TRBD1 (6 bases). The CDR3 is 13 amino acids. Trimming cost V 10 bases and J 3 bases, with 15 bases left between them. DNA for the CDR3: TGTGCCACTCGGAGACCAGGGGAAGAGACCCAGTACTTC. It is translated as CATRRPGEETQYF.

The V call is TRBV7-2, the J call TRBJ2-7, with 8 positions matching TRBD1. CDR3 length: 15 amino acids. V lost 5 bases to trimming and J lost 1 base; unmatched junction nucleotides: 7. Germline V gene data show CDR1 as SGHTA and CDR2 as FQGNSA. CDR3 amino acids: CASSGLGQGSYEQYF. The CDR3 DNA reads as TGTGCCAGCAGCGGACTTGGACAGGGTTCCTACGAGCAGTACTTC.

This clonotype was counted between two and nine times. The chain combines TRBV5-1 with TRBJ1-1; D unresolved. Germline CDR1 is SGHRS and CDR2 is YFSETQ. CDR3 length: 15 amino acids. The V end was cut by 4 bases, the J end by 6 bases, with 19 bases between. The CDR3 DNA follows: TGCGCCAGCAGCCCGGAAGCGCAGCCAGGAGCTGAAGCTTTCTTT. As protein: CASSPEAQPGAEAFF.

This clonotype was seen more than once but under ten times. The rearrangement joins TRBV20-1 to TRBJ1-1; TRBD1 is a possible D gene (6 bases). CDR1 DFQATT and CDR2 SNEGSKA come from the germline V gene (reference sequence). The ends were cut back, 1 base at V and 11 bases at J, with 14 bases in the middle. CDR3 size: 12 residues. CDR3 sequence (DNA): TGCAGTGCTAGAGCTGGGGGCGGAGAGGCTTTCTTT. Encoded protein: CSARAGGGEAFF.

This clonotype has more than one count but fewer than ten. The CDR3 DNA reads TGTGCCAGCTCACCTAAACAGGGGAGCCATACGCAGTATTTT. Translation gives CASSPKQGSHTQYF. V gene TRBV18 combines with J gene TRBJ2-3, with TRBD1 matching 7 bases. After removal of 3 bases from V and 7 bases from J, the junction contained 7 bases not matched to a gene. The CDR3 runs to 14 residues. CDR1 is KGHSH and CDR2 is LQKENI in the germline V gene. Combining the CDR3 with reference TRBV18 and TRBJ2-3 gives the whole variable domain NAGVMQNPRHLVRRRGQEARLRCSPMKGHSHVYWYRQLPEEGLKFMVYLQKENIIDESGMPKERFSAEFPKEGPSILRIQQVVRGDSAAYFCASSPKQGSHTQYFGPGTRLTVL.

This clonotype has a handful of counts. The chain joins TRBV20-1 to TRBJ2-7; D is perhaps TRBD1 (7 bases). Germline loops: CDR1 DFQATT, CDR2 SNEGSKA (reference sequence). The CDR3 totals 16 residues. V was trimmed by 0 bases and J by 3 bases, leaving 18 bases between them. CDR3 nucleotides: TGCAGTGCTAGAGATAGGGGGCACGGGAGACTCTACGAGCAGTACTTC. This codes for CSARDRGHGRLYEQYF.

This clonotype was counted at least ten times. This chain links TRBV20-1 with TRBJ2-4; 8 nucleotides match TRBD1. This CDR3 spans 13 amino acids. The trim removed 5 bases at V and 8 bases at J, leaving 8 bases unmatched. The germline CDR1 and CDR2 sequences are DFQATT and SNEGSKA (reference sequence). For the CDR3, the DNA is TGCAGTGCTCTCGACTACAGGGGGGACATTCAGTACTTC. It translates to CSALDYRGDIQYF.